This TCR beta chain came from a study of cytomegalovirus exposure and HLA in healthy donors. There are a few counts of this clone. After removal of 3 bases from V and 10 bases from J, the junction contained 5 bases not matched to a gene. Germline lookup yields CDR1 MGHRA and CDR2 YSYEKL. The CDR3 is 13 residues long. PCR was performed using 60 Vbeta and 13 Jbeta primers. Generated by immunoSEQ multiplex PCR, the TCRdb table keeps only in-frame clones and is missing some. The data contain under 150,000 clones, 60% to 85% of them singletons. The rearrangement uses TRBV4-1 and TRBJ2-1; 8 nucleotides align to TRBD2. Sequences were obtained from PBMCs. The TCR was taken from a female donor in good health and CMV-seropositive. DNA of the CDR3: TGCGCCAGCAGCCAGTGGACTAGCACGGAGCAGTTCTTC. It translates to CASSQWTSTEQFF.